The sequence of this TCR beta chain was determined in a study of blood T cell repertoires in COVID-19. Produced via immunoSEQ multiplex PCR; TCRdb's table is partial and in-frame only. This table holds roughly 24,000 clones, approximately 90% found once. This sequence originates from a human donor in a cohort sampled during active COVID-19. The sequencing input was peripheral blood.

The CDR3 region is CAGRQGKAEKLFF. The CDR3 nucleotides read TGTGCCGGGCGACAGGGGAAGGCTGAAAAACTGTTTTTT. V gene TRBV2 combines with J gene TRBJ1-4, with 8 bases identical to TRBD1. With V trimmed by 11 bases and J by 7 bases, 9 bases remained unmatched. This CDR3 has 13 amino acids. Germline loops: CDR1 SNHLY, CDR2 FYNNEI.